Shown below are 19 T cell receptor beta chains from a single sample sequenced in a study of blood T cell repertoires in COVID-19. Sequencing used immunoSEQ multiplex PCR; TCRdb keeps in-frame clones, though not all of them. The table has 250,000 or so clones, 90% seen once. The sample consisted of peripheral blood. The source is a woman aged 60-70 years with COVID-19, enrolled during active disease.

This chain links TRBV3-1 (or the pseudogene TRBV3-2) with TRBJ1-2, with D maybe TRBD1 (5 bases). The CDR3 sequence is 13 residues long. CDR1 and CDR2 from the germline V gene are LGHDT and YNNKEL (reference sequence). Trimming cost V 1 base and J 8 bases, with 11 bases left between them. CDR3 coding DNA: TGTGCCAGCAGCCAAGCGCAGGGATGGGGCTACACCTTC. As protein: CASSQAQGWGYTF.

The CDR3 DNA is TGTGCCAGCAGCTTAGTAGAGAACACTGAAGCTTTCTTT. The encoded protein is CASSLVENTEAFF. The chain combines TRBV7-2 with TRBJ1-1; D uncertain. V lost 1 base and J 1 base, leaving 4 bases between the germline ends. Germline V gives CDR1 SGHTA, CDR2 FQGNSA. CDR3 length: 13 amino acids. The full variable domain, its missing parts supplied by reference TRBV7-2 and TRBJ1-1, is GAGVSQSPSNKVTEKGKDVELRCDPISGHTALYWYRQSLGQGLEFLIYFQGNSAPDKSGLPSDRFSAERTGGSVSTLTIQRTQQEDSAVYLCASSLVENTEAFFGQGTRLTVV.

This chain connects TRBV6-1 to TRBJ1-2; D is possibly TRBD1 (6 bases). Trimming took off 0 bases at V and 2 bases at J, with 10 bases between the two ends. CDR3 length: 15 residues. CDR1 is MNHNS and CDR2 is SASEGT in the germline V gene. The CDR3, as DNA: TGTGCCAGCAGTGAAGCGTTAGGACAGAACTATGGCTACACCTTC. Encoded protein: CASSEALGQNYGYTF.

This rearrangement joins TRBV2 to TRBJ1-1, with a tentative D call TRBD1 (6 bases). CDR1 is SNHLY and CDR2 is FYNNEI in the germline V gene. Trimming stripped 6 bases from V and 7 bases from J, with 15 bases between. The CDR3 runs to 13 residues. CDR3 region: CASRAGVVGEAFF. In DNA form, the CDR3 reads TGTGCCAGCAGGGCAGGGGTGGTGGGTGAAGCTTTCTTT.

This clone has only a few counts. V gene TRBV5-1 combines with J gene TRBJ1-5, with 7 bases identical to TRBD1. The ends lost 4 bases at V and 0 bases at J; junction bases unmatched: 1. The V gene's germline CDR1 is SGHRS and CDR2 YFSETQ. CDR3 length equals 14 residues. The CDR3 sequence is CASSRDSSNQPQHF. For the CDR3, the DNA is TGCGCCAGCAGCCGGGACAGTAGCAATCAGCCCCAGCATTTT.

The chain combines TRBV5-6 with TRBJ1-1; 9 nucleotides align to TRBD1. Germline loops: CDR1 SGHDT, CDR2 YYEEEE. This CDR3 is 14 amino acids long. Unmatched junction bases numbered 3, after V lost 4 bases and J lost 2 bases. CDR3 DNA sequence: TGTGCCAGCAGCGTGGGACAGGGTAACACTGAAGCTTTCTTT. It specifies CASSVGQGNTEAFF.

The genes are TRBV27 and TRBJ2-3, with 7 bases fitting TRBD1. This CDR3 region has 17 residues. The ends lost 7 bases at V and 6 bases at J; junction bases unmatched: 19. CDR1 is MNHEY, CDR2 SMNVEV, per germline (reference sequence). CDR3 sequence reads: CASTKYQGVRYPDTQYF. The CDR3 region has the DNA TGTGCCAGCACCAAGTACCAGGGGGTTCGGTACCCCGATACGCAGTATTTT.

The CDR3 DNA reads as TGTGCCAGCAGTCACAGGGTTGGGCAGCCCCAGCATTTT. It codes for CASSHRVGQPQHF. The rearrangement uses TRBV6-5 and TRBJ1-5; TRBD1 is a possible D gene (6 bases). CDR1 MNHEY and CDR2 SVGAGI come from the germline V gene. The V gene lost 5 bases and the J gene lost 7 bases, with 12 bases spanning the gap. This CDR3 is 13 amino acids long.

The J gene is TRBJ2-2, the V gene TRBV5-4, with 10 bases fitting TRBD2. The CDR3 is made up of 15 amino acids. Germline assignment: CDR1 SGHNT and CDR2 YYREEE (reference sequence). The J segment lost 6 bases and the V segment lost 7 bases, leaving 9 bases of the junction unmatched. The CDR3 DNA reads as TGTGCCAGCGGCTCGAAGCGGGGGGGCCCCGGGGAGCTGTTTTTT. Translating it yields CASGSKRGGPGELFF.

The gene calls are TRBV6-5 and TRBJ1-2; D is possibly TRBD1 (6 bases). Germline V lookup: CDR1 MNHEY, CDR2 SVGAGI. CDR3 length equals 14 residues. Trimming removed 0 bases at V and 7 bases at J, with 12 bases between. The CDR3 spells CASSYSGGLGGYTF. In DNA form, the CDR3 reads TGTGCCAGCAGTTACTCGGGGGGGCTGGGTGGCTACACCTTC.

The chain is built from TRBV3-1 (or the pseudogene TRBV3-2) and TRBJ1-1, with D perhaps matching TRBD1 (6 bases). Germline CDR1 LGHDT, CDR2 YNNKEL (reference sequence). The V end was cut by 2 bases, the J end by 4 bases, with 11 bases between. The CDR3 extends over 14 amino acids. The CDR3 bases are TGTGCCAGCAGCCAACTAATAGGGGGCACTGAAGCTTTCTTT. Its protein is CASSQLIGGTEAFF.

The chain links TRBV27 to TRBJ1-4; D perhaps matches TRBD1 (6 bases). Trimming pared 1 base from V and 8 bases from J, leaving 11 bases between. The length of the CDR3 is 14 residues. The germline CDR1 and CDR2 sequences are MNHEY and SMNVEV (reference sequence). The CDR3 loop reads CASSLYGQREKLFF. DNA for the CDR3: TGTGCCAGCAGTTTATATGGACAGAGGGAAAAACTGTTTTTT.

The chain combines TRBV4-3 with TRBJ1-2, with TRBD1 as a possible D gene (6 bases). Germline V gives CDR1 LGHNA, CDR2 YSLEER. The V end lost 3 bases, the J end lost 8 bases, and 16 bases lay between the germline ends. CDR3 length equals 14 residues. CDR3 bases: TGCGCCAGCAGCCAGTCAGACAGGCGGCGGGGCTACACCTTC. It specifies CASSQSDRRRGYTF.

CDR3 residues: CASTNGAEAFF. The CDR3 DNA sequence: TGTGCCAGCACTAACGGAGCTGAAGCTTTCTTT. The V and J genes are TRBV6-5 and TRBJ1-1; D is ambiguous. Germline V gene lookup returns CDR1 MNHEY and CDR2 SVGAGI. The CDR3 has 11 amino acids. V lost 7 bases and J 6 bases, leaving 9 bases between the germline ends.

This clone was detected once. V and J are TRBV5-1 and TRBJ2-7; D perhaps matches TRBD2 (5 bases). The CDR3 contains 13 residues. Trimming cost V 4 bases and J 3 bases, with 11 bases left between them. Germline V gene sequence: CDR1 SGHRS, CDR2 YFSETQ. CDR3 nucleotides: TGCGCCAGCAGCGCGGACTCCTACTACGAGCAGTACTTC. Its protein product is CASSADSYYEQYF.

The chain employs TRBV20-1 and TRBJ1-2, with no clear D. CDR3 length equals 11 residues. The germline V and J ends were trimmed by 6 bases and 5 bases, with 10 bases remaining between them. The germline gives CDR1 DFQATT, CDR2 SNEGSKA (reference sequence). The CDR3 sequence is CSALVRYGYTF. DNA of the CDR3: TGCAGTGCCCTAGTGAGATATGGCTACACCTTC.

This chain uses TRBV12-3 or TRBV12-4 with TRBJ1-5; possible D gene TRBD1, 5 bases. The CDR3 runs 13 residues. The germline V and J ends were trimmed by 5 bases and 6 bases, with 11 bases remaining between them. This chain's CDR3 is CASSPQGSQPQHF. As DNA, the CDR3 is TGTGCCAGCAGTCCTCAGGGTTCTCAGCCCCAGCATTTT.

The chain joins TRBV7-9 to TRBJ2-2; D is ambiguous. The V end was cut by 6 bases, the J end by 6 bases, with 8 bases between. The CDR3 runs to 12 residues. CDR1 and CDR2 from the germline V gene are SEHNR and FQNEAQ (reference sequence). The CDR3 spells CASSRFPGELFF. As DNA, the CDR3 is TGTGCCAGCAGTCGTTTCCCCGGGGAGCTGTTTTTT.

The chain employs TRBV7-2 and TRBJ2-7; the D gene is possibly TRBD1 (6 bases). V dropped 5 bases and J dropped 5 bases, with 13 bases sitting between them. The CDR3 loop spans 13 amino acids. Germline-derived CDR1 and CDR2 are SGHTA and FQGNSA. The DNA of the CDR3 is TGTGCCAGCAGCCGTAGAGGGGGAAACGAGCAGTACTTC. Protein product: CASSRRGGNEQYF.